The 30 T cell receptor beta chains given below trace back to one sample, sequenced in a study of T-cell reconstitution after alpha-beta-depleted transplantation in children. Molecular barcoding with unique molecular identifiers was used for the TCRbeta library. Via MiXCR, TCRdb re-called the PCR reads, giving one row per CDR3 protein. The sample holds 200,000 to 250,000 distinct CDR3 sequences; 12% are singletons and the top ten take about 2.4%. The sample here was PBMCs from the stem cell graft donor, taken from the stem cell graft. The receptor set was obtained from a human donor who donated a stem cell graft to a child with acute lymphoblastic leukemia.

There are a few counts of this clonotype. The chain has TRBV6-5 and TRBJ1-2; D is unclear. This CDR3 region has 13 residues. Germline V gene lookup returns CDR1 MNHEY and CDR2 SVGAGI. With 0 bases removed from V and 8 bases from J, the gap between germline ends came to 10 bases. The CDR3, as DNA: TGTGCCAGCAGTTACTCATCCCAGCGAGGCTACACCTTC. Translating gives CASSYSSQRGYTF.

This clonotype has ten or more counts. In DNA form, the CDR3 reads TGTGCCAGCTCACCACAGGGATTACAGAAAGAGACCCAGTACTTC. Translated: CASSPQGLQKETQYF. V and J are TRBV18 and TRBJ2-5, with no clear D. Trimming removed 1 base at V and 3 bases at J, with 12 bases between. The CDR3 has 15 amino acids. The germline V gene has CDR1 KGHSH and CDR2 LQKENI.

This clonotype was found many times. The rearrangement links TRBV6-1 to TRBJ1-2; 7 bases agree with TRBD1. Germline V lookup: CDR1 MNHNS, CDR2 SASEGT. V lost 11 bases to trimming and J lost 3 bases; unmatched junction nucleotides: 12. The CDR3 covers 14 residues. CDR3 protein: CASDALGTDYGYTF. The CDR3 nucleotides read TGTGCCTCGGACGCGTTGGGGACAGACTATGGCTACACCTTC.

This clonotype came up many times. J is TRBJ2-5 and V is TRBV12-3 or TRBV12-4; D is ambiguous. The ends were cut back, 6 bases at V and 2 bases at J, with 10 bases in the middle. This CDR3 contains 13 residues. CDR3 amino acids: CASSMTGQETQYF. The CDR3 DNA is TGTGCCAGCAGCATGACTGGTCAAGAGACCCAGTACTTC.

The chain's CDR3 is CASSQDGTGYTEAFF. CDR3 nucleotide sequence: TGCGCCAGCAGCCAAGATGGGACAGGGTACACTGAAGCTTTCTTT. V and J are TRBV4-3 and TRBJ1-1, with 9 bases aligning to TRBD1. V shed 0 bases, J shed 3 bases, and the junction held 2 bases outside the gene matches. The CDR3 runs to 15 residues. The germline V gene has CDR1 LGHNA and CDR2 YSLEER.

Of note for this clonotype: Given a much more abundant clone one base away, this may be a read error. The gene calls are TRBV21-1 and TRBJ2-5. TRBV21-1 is flagged as a pseudogene. The CDR3 has 14 amino acids. The CDR3 coding sequence is TGTGCCAGCACCAAAAGACAGGTCCAAGAGACCCAGTACTTC. Residues: CASTKRQVQETQYF.

This clonotype was seen repeatedly, ten times or more. V usage is TRBV28 and J usage is TRBJ2-1; D could derive from TRBD1 or TRBD2 (5 bases each). V gave up 7 bases and J gave up 4 bases, with 14 bases separating them. Germline V gene lookup returns CDR1 MDHEN and CDR2 SYDVKM. The CDR3 runs to 14 residues. CDR3 nucleotides: TGTGCCAGCAATTGGAAGGGACCTTACAATGAGCAGTTCTTC. It translates to CASNWKGPYNEQFF.

This clonotype has at least ten counts. The chain links TRBV5-1 to TRBJ2-1, with D tentatively TRBD2 (6 bases). V was clipped by 6 bases and J by 5 bases, with 12 bases between them. The CDR3 extends over 13 amino acids. The germline V gene has CDR1 SGHRS and CDR2 YFSETQ. The CDR3 loop reads CASMGLLHNEQFF. DNA of the CDR3: TGCGCCAGCATGGGACTGCTCCACAATGAGCAGTTCTTC.

The rearrangement joins TRBV27 to TRBJ2-5; tentative D call: TRBD1 (5 bases). CDR3 size: 15 residues. Germline CDR1 reads MNHEY; CDR2 reads SMNVEV (reference sequence). Deletions cut 3 bases from V and 4 bases from J, with 15 bases between. Here the CDR3 reads CASSFSRAGLETQYF. The CDR3 DNA follows: TGTGCCAGCAGTTTTTCCCGGGCAGGGCTAGAGACCCAGTACTTC.

This clonotype was counted at least ten times. This sequence joins TRBV7-2 and TRBJ1-3; D is ambiguous. V lost 4 bases to trimming and J lost 0 bases, with 10 bases between them. Germline loops: CDR1 SGHTA, CDR2 FQGNSA. This CDR3 is built from 15 residues. The CDR3 DNA follows: TGTGCCAGCAGCTCCCCCGCGCGCTCTGGAAACACCATATATTTT. It codes for CASSSPARSGNTIYF.

This clonotype was detected many times. The chain joins TRBV5-1 to TRBJ2-7, with D tentatively TRBD1 or TRBD2 (5 bases each). The V gene's germline CDR1 is SGHRS and CDR2 YFSETQ. There are 12 residues in the CDR3. Trimming took off 5 bases at V and 6 bases at J, with 12 bases between the two ends. DNA for the CDR3: TGCGCCAGCAGGGGGCAACGGGGCGAGCAGTACTTC. This gives the protein CASRGQRGEQYF.

This clonotype was observed a few times. Here the CDR3 DNA reads TGTGCCAGCAGCTCTCCGGACCAAAGCTCCTACGAGCAGTACTTC. It codes for CASSSPDQSSYEQYF. The chain employs TRBV7-9 and TRBJ2-7; D gene ambiguous. CDR1 is SEHNR and CDR2 is FQNEAQ in the germline V gene (reference sequence). This CDR3 contains 15 residues. V shed 4 bases and J shed 0 bases, with 13 bases lying between them.

V and J are TRBV12-3 or TRBV12-4 and TRBJ1-1; possibly TRBD1 for D (6 bases). Trimming took 8 bases from V and 10 from J, leaving 17 bases between them. CDR3 length: 12 amino acids. DNA for the CDR3: TGTGCCAGCCTTCTCACAGGGCGTGGAGCTTTCTTT. Protein sequence: CASLLTGRGAFF.

Regarding this clonotype: Possible read error: a much larger clone is one base away. The rearrangement uses TRBV20-1 and TRBJ1-2, with 11 positions matching TRBD1. From germline, CDR1 is DFQATT and CDR2 SNEGSKA (reference sequence). The CDR3 contains 15 residues. CDR3 DNA: TGCAGTGCCCCCCTCGGGACAGGGGGTAACTATGGCCACACCTTC. This sequence encodes CSAPLGTGGNYGHTF.

Ten or more counts support this clonotype. J is TRBJ2-2 and V is TRBV6-4; TRBD1 aligns across 7 bases. The V gene's germline CDR1 is MRHNA and CDR2 SNTAGT. Losses at the gene ends were 0 bases for V and 7 bases for J; bases not matched to a gene: 2. The CDR3 is 14 amino acids. Written as DNA, the CDR3 is TGTGCCAGCAGTGACTCCACAGGGGTCGGGGAGCTGTTTTTT. Its translation is CASSDSTGVGELFF.

This clonotype was counted at least ten times. The chain uses TRBV3-1 and TRBJ2-5, with D perhaps being TRBD1 or TRBD2 (5 bases each). V was shortened by 4 bases and J by 5 bases, with 14 bases between the two germline ends. The CDR3 is 14 amino acids. Per the germline V gene, CDR1 is LGHDT and CDR2 is YNNKEL (reference sequence). The CDR3 region is CASSPLEGWETQYF. DNA of the CDR3: TGTGCCAGCAGCCCACTTGAGGGGTGGGAGACCCAGTACTTC.

This clonotype occurred many times. The J gene is TRBJ2-2, the V gene TRBV5-1; 12 bases map to TRBD2. Germline V gives CDR1 SGHRS, CDR2 YFSETQ. The CDR3 totals 19 residues. The junction had 9 bases not matched to a gene; V was cut back by 1 base and J by 2 bases. The chain's CDR3 is CASSLFLLAGGFNTGELFF. The CDR3 nucleotides read TGCGCCAGCAGCTTGTTCTTACTAGCGGGAGGTTTTAACACCGGGGAGCTGTTTTTT. The full variable domain, with the rest looked up from reference TRBV5-1 and TRBJ2-2, is KAGVTQTPRYLIKTRGQQVTLSCSPISGHRSVSWYQQTPGQGLQFLFEYFSETQRNKGNFPGRFSGRQFSNSRSEMNVSTLELGDSALYLCASSLFLLAGGFNTGELFFGEGSRLTVL.

In its sample, this clonotype was seen many times. The chain uses TRBV20-1 and TRBJ2-1; tentatively, D is TRBD2 (5 bases). Trimming removed 5 bases at V and 6 bases at J, with 11 bases between. The CDR3 covers 12 residues. Per germline, CDR1 DFQATT and CDR2 SNEGSKA (reference sequence). DNA for the CDR3: TGCAGTGCTGCAGGACTGGCCAATGAGCAGTTCTTC. It specifies CSAAGLANEQFF.

This clonotype showed up just a few times. The rearrangement uses TRBV20-1 and TRBJ2-7; 8 positions match TRBD2. The CDR3 runs 14 residues. The germline CDR1 and CDR2 sequences are DFQATT and SNEGSKA (reference sequence). V lost 5 bases to trimming and J lost 3 bases; unmatched junction nucleotides: 9. The CDR3 here is CSAVGGAALYEQYF. The CDR3 DNA reads as TGCAGTGCTGTCGGGGGGGCCGCTCTCTACGAGCAGTACTTC.

This clonotype was recorded many times. The V call is TRBV9, the J call TRBJ2-3; D gene ambiguous. Germline V gene lookup returns CDR1 SGDLS and CDR2 YYNGEE. V was shortened by 0 bases and J by 4 bases, with 3 bases between the two germline ends. The CDR3 runs 12 residues. The CDR3 DNA reads as TGTGCCAGCAGCGTAGCGGCAGATACGCAGTATTTT. Translation gives CASSVAADTQYF.

This clonotype has at least ten counts. CDR3 protein: CASSSAGWRTGELFF. The CDR3 nucleotides are TGCGCCAGCAGCTCCGCGGGCTGGCGAACCGGGGAGCTGTTTTTT. The genes are TRBV5-1 and TRBJ2-2; D possibly corresponds to TRBD2 (5 bases). V was pared by 3 bases and J by 5 bases, with 14 bases between. Germline values: CDR1 SGHRS, CDR2 YFSETQ. The CDR3 is 15 amino acids.

At least ten counts were recorded for this clonotype. The chain has TRBV9 and TRBJ1-2; D unresolved. The germline gives CDR1 SGDLS, CDR2 YYNGEE. The CDR3 extends over 14 amino acids. The V end was cut by 0 bases, the J end by 5 bases, with 11 bases between. CDR3: CASSVAEGAYGYTF. For the CDR3, the DNA is TGTGCCAGCAGCGTAGCGGAGGGCGCTTATGGCTACACCTTC.

This clonotype was picked up many times. The J gene is TRBJ1-2, the V gene TRBV20-1; 7 positions match TRBD1. Germline CDR1 and CDR2: DFQATT and SNEGSKA (reference sequence). The CDR3 consists of 12 residues. With V trimmed by 5 bases and J by 5 bases, 5 bases remained unmatched. CDR3 nucleotide sequence: TGCAGTGCTGGGGACAGCGCGTATGGCTACACCTTC. It is translated as CSAGDSAYGYTF.

This clonotype was seen many times. The CDR3 nucleotides read TGTGCCAGCAGAGCCCCGGACAGGTTCCATCAGCCCCAGCATTTT. Its protein is CASRAPDRFHQPQHF. This sequence joins TRBV12-3 or TRBV12-4 and TRBJ1-5, with 7 bases that match TRBD1. The CDR3 covers 15 residues. With 6 bases clipped from V and 5 bases from J, the junction kept 10 bases outside the gene matches.

This clonotype was recorded many times. The chain employs TRBV29-1 and TRBJ2-1; D is unclear. CDR1 is SQVTM and CDR2 is ANQGSEA in the germline V gene. The CDR3 loop spans 10 amino acids. V lost 7 bases, J lost 10 bases, and 11 bases lay in between. For the CDR3, the DNA is TGCAGCGCCATGAACGGAGAGCAGTTCTTC. This codes for CSAMNGEQFF.

The chain couples TRBV20-1 to TRBJ2-2; 7 bases are a match to TRBD2. Trimming took 0 bases from V and 1 from J; bases not matched to a gene: 5. CDR1 and CDR2 (germline): DFQATT, SNEGSKA (reference sequence). CDR3 size: 16 residues. CDR3 protein: CSARDLTGGNTGELFF. In nucleotides, the CDR3 is TGCAGTGCTAGAGATCTCACGGGGGGGAACACCGGGGAGCTGTTTTTT.

With regard to this clonotype: Germline and junction disagree at one end, which may indicate a read error. This chain uses TRBV2 with TRBJ2-5, with D perhaps TRBD1 (5 bases). This CDR3 has 19 amino acids. Germline CDR1 is SNHLY and CDR2 is FYNNEI. CDR3 sequence reads: CACSKSFITAGLPKETQYF. CDR3 sequence (DNA): TGTGCCTGCAGCAAAAGTTTTATAACGGCAGGGCTTCCGAAGGAGACCCAGTACTTC.

The V call is TRBV7-9, the J call TRBJ1-1, with a possible D match to TRBD1 (5 bases). CDR3 length: 15 residues. Germline CDR1 and CDR2: SEHNR and FQNEAQ (reference sequence). The germline V and J ends were trimmed by 5 bases and 0 bases, with 13 bases remaining between them. The CDR3 coding sequence is TGTGCCAGCAGCCATACCGGGACGGTGAACACTGAAGCTTTCTTT. Translation gives CASSHTGTVNTEAFF.

Many counts were recorded for this clonotype. The rearrangement uses TRBV24-1 and TRBJ2-3; 15 bases align to TRBD2. From germline, CDR1 is KGHDR and CDR2 SFDVKD. V shed 3 bases and J 4 bases; nucleotides not matched to a gene: 10. The CDR3 length is 19 residues. Here the CDR3 reads CATSDRRWTSGRAPDTQYF. CDR3 nucleotide sequence: TGTGCCACCAGTGATCGGAGGTGGACTAGCGGGAGGGCCCCAGATACGCAGTATTTT.

This clonotype appeared a few times. The V call is TRBV7-9, the J call TRBJ2-1, with 11 nucleotides matching TRBD2. This CDR3 has 15 amino acids. Trimming took 6 bases from V and 6 from J; bases not matched to a gene: 7. Germline V CDR1 and CDR2: SEHNR, FQNEAQ (reference sequence). CDR3 protein: CASREGTSGLNEQFF. Written as DNA, the CDR3 is TGTGCCAGCAGGGAGGGGACTAGCGGCCTCAATGAGCAGTTCTTC.